A single sample gave rise to the 9 T cell receptor beta chains below, sequenced in a study of CD8 T cells in ankylosing spondylitis. No antigens are known for them. Study results and caveats: The study identified a TCR beta motif of several highly homologous variants that appeared characteristic of ankylosing spondylitis blood.

TCRdb re-analysed the 5' RACE reads in MiXCR, keeping a single row per CDR3 protein. This table holds approximately 500,000 distinct CDR3 sequences, about 13% found once. The material sequenced was blood, either unsorted or a sorted T cell fraction (not recorded which). All receptors come from a male donor with ankylosing spondylitis.

The sample holds many counts of this clonotype. The chain is built from TRBV7-9 and TRBJ2-4; D is ambiguous. Germline-derived CDR1 and CDR2 are SEHNR and FQNEAQ (reference sequence). The CDR3 contains 14 residues. The V and J ends lost 5 bases and 0 bases respectively, with 8 bases between them. For the CDR3, the DNA is TGTGCCAGCAGCCCCCCCCTAGCCAAAAACATTCAGTACTTC. Encoded protein: CASSPPLAKNIQYF.

The chain is built from TRBV29-1 and TRBJ2-3; 9 nucleotides align to TRBD2. The germline V gene encodes CDR1 SQVTM and CDR2 ANQGSEA. This CDR3 has 15 residues. The junction had 6 bases not matched to a gene; V was cut back by 2 bases and J by 3 bases. In DNA form, the CDR3 reads TGCAGCGTTGAAAAAGCGGGAGGTTGGACAGATACGCAGTATTTT. Translated: CSVEKAGGWTDTQYF.

This clonotype occurred a few times. The V and J genes are TRBV14 and TRBJ2-3; 8 positions match TRBD2. The CDR3 has 15 amino acids. CDR1 and CDR2 (germline): SGHDN, FVKESK. The ends lost 5 bases at V and 5 bases at J; junction bases unmatched: 9. This CDR3 is CASSTTGGPGDTQYF. The CDR3, as DNA: TGTGCCAGCAGCACCACGGGAGGGCCGGGAGATACGCAGTATTTT.

The chain uses TRBV15 and TRBJ1-1; D call uncertain. V was pared by 5 bases and J by 0 bases, with 13 bases between. The CDR3 contains 15 residues. CDR1 and CDR2 from the germline V gene are LNHNV and YYDKDF (reference sequence). As DNA, the CDR3 is TGTGCCACCAGCCGAAACAGCTACATGAACACTGAAGCTTTCTTT. Its translation is CATSRNSYMNTEAFF.

The sample holds a few counts of this clonotype. This chain connects TRBV29-1 to TRBJ2-5; tentatively, D is TRBD1 (6 bases). CDR1 and CDR2 from the germline V gene are SQVTM and ANQGSEA. V lost 5 bases to trimming and J lost 2 bases, with 12 bases between them. The CDR3 runs 13 residues. The CDR3 region is CSVKDSRQETQYF. The CDR3 DNA reads as TGCAGCGTTAAGGACAGTAGACAAGAGACCCAGTACTTC.

This clonotype came up a few times. The gene calls are TRBV5-1 and TRBJ2-1; TRBD1 agrees at 7 bases. Germline V lookup: CDR1 SGHRS, CDR2 YFSETQ. With V trimmed by 4 bases and J by 8 bases, 9 bases remained unmatched. The CDR3 extends over 14 amino acids. CDR3 sequence (DNA): TGCGCCAGCAGCGGACGACAGGGTTCCGATGAGCAGTTCTTC. It translates to CASSGRQGSDEQFF. The full variable domain, its missing parts supplied by reference TRBV5-1 and TRBJ2-1, is KAGVTQTPRYLIKTRGQQVTLSCSPISGHRSVSWYQQTPGQGLQFLFEYFSETQRNKGNFPGRFSGRQFSNSRSEMNVSTLELGDSALYLCASSGRQGSDEQFFGPGTRLTVL.

The J gene is TRBJ2-5, the V gene TRBV12-3 or TRBV12-4, with 7 bases lining up with TRBD1. With 3 bases clipped from V and 0 bases from J, the junction kept 10 bases outside the gene matches. The CDR3 consists of 17 residues. CDR3 amino acids: CASSFSPPTGYQETQYF. The CDR3 nucleotides read TGTGCCAGCAGTTTTTCCCCCCCGACAGGGTACCAAGAGACCCAGTACTTC.

The chain employs TRBV6-2 or TRBV6-3 and TRBJ2-7; D is undetermined. This CDR3 contains 13 residues. Germline V gene data show CDR1 as MNHEY and CDR2 as SVGEGT. Trimming took off 5 bases at V and 3 bases at J, with 11 bases between the two ends. The CDR3 DNA reads as TGTGCCAGCAGTAGCCCAATCCTCTACGAGCAGTACGTC. Its protein product is CASSSPILYEQYV.

The chain is built from TRBV10-3 and TRBJ2-3; 9 bases fit TRBD2. Germline trimming cut 5 bases from V and 4 bases from J; bases unmatched to any gene: 16. The CDR3 consists of 18 residues. Germline V lookup: CDR1 ENHRY, CDR2 SYGVKD. The CDR3 region has the DNA TGTGCCATCAGTAGCCTAGCGGGAATAGCCGGTTACGCAGATACGCAGTATTTT. This translates into CAISSLAGIAGYADTQYF.